One and the same sample provided the 21 T cell receptor beta chains below, sequenced in a study of shared clonotypes between healthy human individuals. Clones were sequenced by immunoSEQ multiplex PCR, and TCRdb holds only the in-frame ones, with some missing. The repertoire includes 2 million to 2.5 million clones, over 85% of them detected once, and about 0.39% sits in the top ten. The source material was naive CD4+ T cells from PBMCs. Subset defined: CD45RA+ positively selected. Every receptor here comes from a man aged 18 to 29 in good health. Some clones in this sample may be carry-over from other donors' samples.

The chain employs TRBV28 and TRBJ1-5, with no clear D. The V gene lost 1 base and the J gene lost 5 bases, with 18 bases spanning the gap. This CDR3 comprises 17 residues. CDR1 and CDR2 (germline): MDHEN, SYDVKM. The CDR3 sequence is CASSLSQEIFSDQPQHF. DNA of the CDR3: TGTGCCAGCAGTTTATCCCAGGAGATCTTTTCGGATCAGCCCCAGCATTTT. The full variable domain, rest sourced from reference TRBV28 and TRBJ1-5, is DVKVTQSSRYLVKRTGEKVFLECVQDMDHENMFWYRQDPGLGLRLIYFSYDVKMKEKGDIPEGYSVSREKKERFSLILESASTNQTSMYLCASSLSQEIFSDQPQHFGDGTRLSIL.

This chain links TRBV4-1 with TRBJ2-1, with 8 bases fitting TRBD2. CDR1 and CDR2 from the germline V gene are MGHRA and YSYEKL. The CDR3 runs to 18 residues. Trimming removed 2 bases from V and 3 bases from J; junction bases left unmatched: 12. The CDR3: CASSQKFLAGVLYNEQFF. The CDR3 nucleotides read TGCGCCAGCAGCCAAAAATTTCTAGCGGGCGTTCTCTACAATGAGCAGTTCTTC.

This rearrangement joins TRBV30 to TRBJ1-2, with TRBD1 matching over 7 bases. After removal of 2 bases from V and 1 base from J, the junction contained 10 bases not matched to a gene. This CDR3 has 16 amino acids. CDR1 is GTSNPN, CDR2 SVGIG, per germline (reference sequence). CDR3 region: CAWSKTGLKGNYGYTF. CDR3 bases: TGTGCCTGGAGTAAGACAGGGTTAAAGGGTAACTATGGCTACACCTTC.

V gene TRBV30 combines with J gene TRBJ1-1; D remains ambiguous. CDR3 length: 13 amino acids. Germline loops: CDR1 GTSNPN, CDR2 SVGIG (reference sequence). Trimming took off 4 bases at V and 8 bases at J, with 17 bases between the two ends. CDR3 coding DNA: TGTGCCTGGATTTCTGGTTTTTCTAAGGAAGCTTTCTTT. It specifies CAWISGFSKEAFF.

The chain couples TRBV11-2 to TRBJ2-1; 9 bases map to TRBD2. V trimming: 5 bases; J trimming: 2 bases; junction bases outside the gene matches: 7. Germline V gene data show CDR1 as SGHAT and CDR2 as FQNNGV. The CDR3 has 16 amino acids. The CDR3 protein is CASSAGLAFPYNEQFF. For the CDR3, the DNA is TGTGCCAGCAGCGCTGGACTAGCGTTTCCCTACAATGAGCAGTTCTTC.

This chain connects TRBV6-6 to TRBJ2-3; 11 bases are a match to TRBD2. Unmatched junction bases numbered 7, after V lost 2 bases and J lost 6 bases. The CDR3 runs 16 residues. The V gene's germline CDR1 is MNHNY and CDR2 SVGAGI (reference sequence). The CDR3 region has the DNA TGTGCCAGCAGTTACCCGCCGGGACTAGCGGCGGATACGCAGTATTTT. Protein sequence: CASSYPPGLAADTQYF.

Points on this clone: Other DNA variants within this sample encode the same CDR3. This chain joins TRBV5-1 and TRBJ2-1, with 7 bases that match TRBD1. With 0 bases clipped from V and 5 bases from J, the junction kept 2 bases outside the gene matches. From germline, CDR1 is SGHRS and CDR2 YFSETQ. The CDR3 has 14 amino acids. Here the CDR3 DNA reads TGCGCCAGCAGCTTGGCCACAGGGGACAATGAGCAGTTCTTC. Its protein is CASSLATGDNEQFF.

The table lists this clone with a few counts. This sample also contains other DNA sequences that code for the same CDR3. This chain joins TRBV9 and TRBJ1-1, with D tentatively TRBD1 (5 bases). V lost 2 bases and J 1 base, leaving 6 bases between the germline ends. Germline V gene lookup returns CDR1 SGDLS and CDR2 YYNGEE. CDR3 size: 13 residues. In DNA form, the CDR3 reads TGTGCCAGCAGCGTGGGGACGAACACTGAAGCTTTCTTT. As protein: CASSVGTNTEAFF.

The chain uses TRBV14 and TRBJ1-1; tentative D call: TRBD1 (6 bases). Between the trimmed V and J ends, which lost 3 bases and 7 bases, there was a span of 15 bases. Germline assignment: CDR1 SGHDN and CDR2 FVKESK. The CDR3 sequence is 14 residues long. CDR3 sequence: CASSHSLGGLEAFF. CDR3 nucleotides: TGTGCCAGCAGCCATTCCCTGGGGGGCCTTGAAGCTTTCTTT.

With regard to this clone: At the DNA level, this CDR3 is encoded by other sequences in the same sample as well. This chain connects TRBV7-2 to TRBJ2-2; the D gene could be TRBD1 or TRBD2 (5 bases each). The V end lost 1 base, the J end lost 4 bases, and 10 bases lay between the germline ends. CDR3 length: 15 amino acids. Germline CDR1 SGHTA, CDR2 FQGNSA. As DNA, the CDR3 is TGTGCCAGCAGCTTAGGGGGGAGCGGCACCGGGGAGCTGTTTTTT. Protein: CASSLGGSGTGELFF. The full variable domain, its missing parts supplied by reference TRBV7-2 and TRBJ2-2, is GAGVSQSPSNKVTEKGKDVELRCDPISGHTALYWYRQSLGQGLEFLIYFQGNSAPDKSGLPSDRFSAERTGGSVSTLTIQRTQQEDSAVYLCASSLGGSGTGELFFGEGSRLTVL.

The V call is TRBV9, the J call TRBJ2-7, with 7 bases aligning to TRBD1. Germline V lookup: CDR1 SGDLS, CDR2 YYNGEE. Unmatched junction bases numbered 11, after V lost 4 bases and J lost 7 bases. This CDR3 region has 14 residues. The CDR3 region has the DNA TGTGCCAGCAGCCTTGAGGACAGGCTGGATGAGCAGTACTTC. Encoded protein: CASSLEDRLDEQYF. Full variable domain (remainder filled in from reference TRBV9 and TRBJ2-7): DSGVTQTPKHLITATGQRVTLRCSPRSGDLSVYWYQQSLDQGLQFLIQYYNGEERAKGNILERFSAQQFPDLHSELNLSSLELGDSALYFCASSLEDRLDEQYFGPGTRLTVT.

J is TRBJ1-1 and V is TRBV5-6; 10 nucleotides agree with TRBD1. CDR1 and CDR2 from the germline V gene are SGHDT and YYEEEE. This CDR3 region has 16 residues. Trimming cost V 4 bases and J 4 bases; bases outside gene matches: 10. In nucleotides, the CDR3 is TGTGCCAGCAGCGCAGACAGGGGGCGAGATAGCACTGAAGCTTTCTTT. Translated, it gives CASSADRGRDSTEAFF.

V gene TRBV7-3 combines with J gene TRBJ2-7; D is unclear. This CDR3 is built from 13 residues. Germline V gene sequence: CDR1 SGHTA, CDR2 FQGTGA. V lost 3 bases and J lost 2, with 8 bases in between. DNA for the CDR3: TGTGCCAGCAGCTTCGGTCTAGCCTACGAGCAGTACTTC. Residues: CASSFGLAYEQYF.

V usage is TRBV19 and J usage is TRBJ2-7, with 15 bases fitting TRBD2. The CDR3 loop spans 20 amino acids. V lost 5 bases to trimming and J lost 0 bases; unmatched junction nucleotides: 14. Germline V gives CDR1 LNHDA, CDR2 SQIVND (reference sequence). CDR3 sequence: CASSRGTGGTSGGYSYEQYF. The CDR3 bases are TGTGCCAGTAGTCGCGGGACAGGAGGGACTAGCGGGGGGTACTCCTACGAGCAGTACTTC.

This clone was detected only a few times. This sample also contains other DNA sequences that code for the same CDR3. This sequence joins TRBV5-1 and TRBJ2-7, with TRBD1 as a possible D gene (5 bases). The length of the CDR3 is 14 residues. Germline CDR1 SGHRS, CDR2 YFSETQ. The germline V and J ends were trimmed by 0 bases and 0 bases, with 7 bases remaining between them. The CDR3 DNA sequence: TGCGCCAGCAGCTTGGACAGGAGCTCCTACGAGCAGTACTTC. Amino acids: CASSLDRSSYEQYF.

CDR3 loop: CASSAGQGRYEQYF. The DNA of the CDR3 is TGTGCCAGCAGCGCAGGACAGGGGCGGTACGAGCAGTACTTC. This chain links TRBV9 with TRBJ2-7, with TRBD1 matching 9 bases. CDR1 and CDR2 (germline): SGDLS, YYNGEE. The CDR3 totals 14 residues. Unmatched junction bases numbered 5, after V lost 3 bases and J lost 4 bases.

V gene TRBV9 combines with J gene TRBJ2-3; 9 bases match TRBD1. Germline loops: CDR1 SGDLS, CDR2 YYNGEE. Trimming took 0 bases from V and 4 from J; bases not matched to a gene: 9. There are 17 residues in the CDR3. This CDR3 reads CASSVGVGDRAADTQYF. Here the CDR3 DNA reads TGTGCCAGCAGCGTAGGAGTAGGGGACAGGGCGGCAGATACGCAGTATTTT.

The CDR3 here is CASSSRTGQYF. The CDR3 nucleotides are TGTGCCAGCAGTTCTCGGACAGGCCAGTACTTC. The chain couples TRBV28 to TRBJ2-4, with 7 nucleotides matching TRBD1. The germline V gene has CDR1 MDHEN and CDR2 SYDVKM. The trim removed 4 bases at V and 13 bases at J, leaving 4 bases unmatched. CDR3 size: 11 residues.

V is TRBV7-2 and J is TRBJ1-2; D is unresolved. V lost 1 base, J lost 0 bases, and 12 bases lay in between. Looked up from germline, CDR1 is SGHTA and CDR2 is FQGNSA. The CDR3 has 16 amino acids. The CDR3 nucleotides read TGTGCCAGCAGCTTAGTGACCGACCCAGCTAACTATGGCTACACCTTC. The encoded protein is CASSLVTDPANYGYTF.

The J gene is TRBJ2-3, the V gene TRBV4-1; D perhaps matches TRBD2 (6 bases). CDR1 MGHRA and CDR2 YSYEKL come from the germline V gene. V gave up 4 bases and J gave up 4 bases, with 18 bases separating them. There are 16 residues in the CDR3. CDR3 loop: CASSRGERRASDTQYF. CDR3 DNA sequence: TGCGCCAGCAGCCGGGGGGAGCGGAGAGCCTCAGATACGCAGTATTTT.

Remarks on this clone: The same CDR3 also results from other DNA sequences found in this sample. This chain connects TRBV30 to TRBJ2-5; no clear D. Deletions cut 0 bases from V and 4 bases from J, with 9 bases between. The CDR3 covers 13 residues. Germline CDR1 is GTSNPN and CDR2 is SVGIG (reference sequence). The CDR3 DNA reads TGTGCCTGGAGTGTGACCGTCAGAGAGACCCAGTACTTC. The encoded protein is CAWSVTVRETQYF.